This T cell receptor (beta chain) was sequenced for a study of spatial heterogeneity in lung cancer. On the study more broadly: At a median of around two years after resection, follow-up PBMC samples were sequenced when available. Detection consistently captured more beta-chain sequences than alpha-chain sequences.

This CDR3 region has 13 residues. Germline CDR1 reads SGHVS; CDR2 reads FNYEAQ. V gave up 1 base and J gave up 2 bases, with 5 bases separating them. Time point of the sample: blood at routine non-recurrence follow-up after resection. This clonotype was picked up many times. Every TCR cDNA molecule carried a tag that served as a unique molecular identifier. Via MiXCR, TCRdb re-called the 5' RACE reads, giving one row per CDR3 protein. The sample records approximately 12,000 distinct CDR3 sequences, over 9.5% being singletons. The starting material was PBMCs, obtained at follow-up. The chain combines TRBV7-6 with TRBJ1-1; D unclear. This clonotype originated in a female donor with early-stage non-small cell lung cancer. The DNA for the CDR3 is TGTGCCAGCAGCTTAGAAAGAAACACTGAAGCTTTCTTT. Translating it yields CASSLERNTEAFF. The whole variable domain, filled in from reference TRBV7-6 and TRBJ1-1, reads GAGVSQSPRYKVTKRGQDVALRCDPISGHVSLYWYRQALGQGPEFLTYFNYEAQQDKSGLPNDRFSAERPEGSISTLTIQRTEQRDSAMYRCASSLERNTEAFFGQGTRLTVV.